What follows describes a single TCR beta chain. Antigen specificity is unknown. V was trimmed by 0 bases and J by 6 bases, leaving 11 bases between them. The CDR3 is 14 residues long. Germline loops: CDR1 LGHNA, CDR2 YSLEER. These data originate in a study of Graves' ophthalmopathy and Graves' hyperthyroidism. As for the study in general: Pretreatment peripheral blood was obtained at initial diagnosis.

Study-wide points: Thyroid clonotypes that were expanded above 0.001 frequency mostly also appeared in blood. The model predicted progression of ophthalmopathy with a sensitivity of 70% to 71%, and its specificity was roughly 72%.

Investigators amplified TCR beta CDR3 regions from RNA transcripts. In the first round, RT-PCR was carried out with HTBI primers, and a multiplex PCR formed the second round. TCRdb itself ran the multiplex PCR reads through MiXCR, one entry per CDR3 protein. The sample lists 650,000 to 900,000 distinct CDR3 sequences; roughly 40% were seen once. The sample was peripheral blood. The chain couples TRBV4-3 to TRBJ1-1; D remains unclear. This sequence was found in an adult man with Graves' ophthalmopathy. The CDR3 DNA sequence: TGCGCCAGCAGCCAAGATCGAGAGTACGCTGAAGCTTTCTTT. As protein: CASSQDREYAEAFF.